This passage covers 24 T cell receptor beta chains from one sample sequenced in a study of blood T cells in healthy people across ages. A second PCR of 7 to 11 cycles used a sample-barcoded 5' primer and a J-beta primer mix. TCRdb called the 5' RACE reads again in MiXCR, with one record for every CDR3 protein. The data contain hundreds of thousands of distinct CDR3 sequences, about 34% of them singletons. Sequencing was done on a sample of blood. The receptors derive from a woman of 80 years or more in good health.

The sample holds a few counts of this clonotype. This chain links TRBV11-2 with TRBJ1-4; D possibly corresponds to TRBD1 (5 bases). The germline V and J ends were trimmed by 1 base and 12 bases, with 21 bases remaining between them. Germline V gene lookup returns CDR1 SGHAT and CDR2 FQNNGV. The CDR3 length is 16 residues. The CDR3 reads CASSLGAGTPQLELFF. The CDR3 coding sequence is TGTGCCAGCAGCTTAGGAGCCGGGACCCCCCAGCTGGAACTGTTTTTT.

Many counts were recorded for this clonotype. The genes are TRBV20-1 and TRBJ2-7, with 7 bases that match TRBD2. V lost 0 bases to trimming and J lost 7 bases; unmatched junction nucleotides: 9. Germline loops: CDR1 DFQATT, CDR2 SNEGSKA (reference sequence). This CDR3 comprises 14 residues. The CDR3 reads CSARDERGTGEQYF. The CDR3 DNA reads as TGCAGTGCTAGAGACGAGCGGGGAACGGGTGAGCAGTACTTC.

This clonotype was counted a few times. Given a much more abundant clone one base away, this may be a read error. The chain's CDR3 is CASSHLASGSYNEQYF. CDR3 in DNA: TGTGCCAGCAGCCATCTAGCAAGTGGTAGCTACAATGAGCAGTACTTC. This rearrangement joins TRBV3-1 to TRBJ2-7, with D maybe TRBD2 (5 bases). The CDR3 has 16 amino acids. V lost 3 bases and J lost 7, with 22 bases in between. Germline assignment: CDR1 LGHDT and CDR2 YNNKEL (reference sequence).

This clonotype has a handful of counts. Since a much larger clone is just one base distant, this may be a read error. V is TRBV5-1 and J is TRBJ2-4; 7 bases are shared with TRBD2. The CDR3 loop spans 14 amino acids. Germline CDR1 and CDR2: SGHRS and YFSETQ. After removal of 6 bases from V and 13 bases from J, the junction contained 16 bases not matched to a gene. The CDR3 is CASKSGDPSDEQYF. DNA for the CDR3: TGCGCCAGCAAGAGCGGGGACCCCTCAGATGAGCAGTACTTC.

The table lists this clonotype with a few counts. This chain connects TRBV6-6 to TRBJ2-7; 12 bases are shared with TRBD2. Germline V lookup: CDR1 MNHNY, CDR2 SVGAGI (reference sequence). There are 15 residues in the CDR3. The junction had 13 bases not matched to a gene; V was cut back by 6 bases and J by 10 bases. The CDR3 loop reads CASRPTSGGLKTQYF. CDR3 bases: TGTGCCAGCAGGCCTACTAGCGGGGGGCTCAAAACCCAGTACTTC.

A remark on this clonotype: Germline is not matched at one junction end, which may reflect a read error. The chain combines TRBV5-1 with TRBJ1-4; D unclear. The CDR3 runs 15 residues. CDR1 is SGHRS, CDR2 YFSETQ, per germline. The chain's CDR3 is CVSTTTGSTNEKLFF. DNA of the CDR3: TGCGTCAGCACGACTACGGGTTCAACTAATGAAAAACTGTTTTTT.

This chain links TRBV29-1 with TRBJ2-2; perhaps TRBD1 as D (5 bases). Between the trimmed V and J ends, which lost 3 bases and 7 bases, there was a span of 9 bases. Germline CDR1 reads SQVTM; CDR2 reads ANQGSEA. The CDR3 totals 12 residues. The CDR3 bases are TGCAGCGTTGACAGGGTCGGCGGGGAGCTGTTTTTT. This gives the protein CSVDRVGGELFF.

In this sample, this clonotype turned up once. This chain joins TRBV4-3 and TRBJ2-4; 8 bases match TRBD1. The J call is in doubt because the DNA end fits TRBJ2-7 better. The germline V gene has CDR1 LGHNA and CDR2 YSLEER. The CDR3 has 15 amino acids. The CDR3 here is CASSQDGTGFFEQYF. CDR3 nucleotides: TGCGCCAGCAGCCAAGATGGGACAGGCTTCTTCGAGCAGTACTTC.

The gene calls are TRBV10-3 and TRBJ1-1; 9 bases map to TRBD1. Germline CDR1 is ENHRY and CDR2 is SYGVKD. The CDR3 is made up of 14 amino acids. The J segment lost 6 bases and the V segment lost 5 bases, leaving 7 bases of the junction unmatched. CDR3 region: CAISPDRGNAEAFF. The CDR3 DNA is TGTGCCATCAGTCCTGACAGGGGGAATGCTGAAGCTTTCTTT.

This clonotype was seen at least ten times. The chain has TRBV12-3 or TRBV12-4 and TRBJ2-7; a weak D match, TRBD2 (7 bases). V was shortened by 0 bases and J by 7 bases, with 13 bases between the two germline ends. The CDR3 covers 14 residues. CDR3 sequence reads: CASSLAAGAGEQYF. CDR3 coding DNA: TGTGCCAGCAGTTTAGCGGCGGGGGCGGGTGAGCAGTACTTC.

Details on this clonotype: A much larger clone sits a single nucleotide away, making a read error possible. The V gene is TRBV7-3, the J gene TRBJ2-7; no clear D gene. In germline, CDR1 is SGHTA, CDR2 FQGTGA. CDR3 length: 14 amino acids. The CDR3 bases are TGTGTCAGCAGCTTCCCCGGAGCGACCTACGAGCAGTACTTC. It is translated as CVSSFPGATYEQYF. Combining the CDR3 with reference TRBV7-3 and TRBJ2-7 gives the whole variable domain GAGVSQTPSNKVTEKGKYVELRCDPISGHTALYWYRQSLGQGPEFLIYFQGTGAADDSGLPNDRFFAVRPEGSVSTLKIQRTERGDSAVYLCVSSFPGATYEQYFGPGTRLTVT.

The CDR3 protein is CAWGGHLNWEQYF. Here the CDR3 DNA reads TGTGCCTGGGGGGGACACCTGAATTGGGAGCAGTACTTC. J is TRBJ2-4 and V is TRBV30, with TRBD1 as a possible D gene (6 bases). Germline V gives CDR1 GTSNPN, CDR2 SVGIG (reference sequence). The CDR3 contains 13 residues. Trimming took 5 bases from V and 13 from J, leaving 21 bases between them. The whole variable domain, filled in from reference TRBV30 and TRBJ2-4, reads SQTIHQWPATLVQPVGSPLSLECTVEGTSNPNLYWYRQAAGRGLQLLFYSVGIGQISSEVPQNLSASRPQDRQFILSSKKLLLSDSGFYLCAWGGHLNWEQYFGAGTRLSVL.

The table lists this clonotype with a few counts. The chain joins TRBV15 to TRBJ1-5; 7 bases fit TRBD1. The trim removed 1 base at V and 6 bases at J, leaving 6 bases unmatched. Germline CDR1 reads LNHNV; CDR2 reads YYDKDF (reference sequence). CDR3 length: 15 residues. The CDR3 DNA reads as TGTGCCACCAGCAGAGTCACAGGGGTCGGTCAGCCCCAGCATTTT. It encodes CATSRVTGVGQPQHF.

Ten or more counts support this clonotype. The chain links TRBV10-3 to TRBJ2-7; a possible D gene is TRBD1 (5 bases). In germline, CDR1 is ENHRY, CDR2 SYGVKD. Trimming removed 5 bases at V and 3 bases at J, with 8 bases between. This CDR3 has 12 amino acids. The CDR3 coding sequence is TGTGCCATCAGTCTCCAGGGCTACGAGCAGTACTTC. Residues: CAISLQGYEQYF.

Notes on this clonotype: A read error may explain this, as a much larger clone is one base away. V gene TRBV9 combines with J gene TRBJ2-5; D gene unclear. The length of the CDR3 is 13 residues. The V end lost 4 bases, the J end lost 11 bases, and 18 bases lay between the germline ends. Germline lookup yields CDR1 SGDLS and CDR2 YYNGEE. This CDR3 is CASSTVLGDEQYF. The DNA for the CDR3 is TGTGCCAGCAGCACGGTTTTGGGCGATGAGCAGTACTTC.

This clonotype was detected only a few times. The V and J genes are TRBV11-3 and TRBJ2-3; 9 bases are a match to TRBD2. Germline V gene sequence: CDR1 SGHNT, CDR2 YENEEA. The CDR3 sequence is 14 residues long. J lost 2 bases, V lost 7 bases, and 4 bases had no gene match. DNA for the CDR3: TGTGCCAGCAACGCGGGGGGGACCACAGATACGCAGTATTTT. Translating it yields CASNAGGTTDTQYF.

Concerning this clonotype: A much bigger clone sits one base away, suggesting this may be a read error. The chain employs TRBV3-1 and TRBJ2-1, with 7 bases matching TRBD1. Germline loops: CDR1 LGHDT, CDR2 YNNKEL (reference sequence). This CDR3 region has 15 residues. CDR3 DNA sequence: TGTGCCAGCAGCCCCCGACAGGGTATGAGGAATGAGCAGGTCTTC. Translating gives CASSPRQGMRNEQVF.

This clonotype was recorded at least ten times. The V and J genes are TRBV5-1 and TRBJ2-1, with unresolved D. This CDR3 contains 14 residues. Per germline, CDR1 SGHRS and CDR2 YFSETQ. V lost 1 base and J 4 bases, leaving 9 bases between the germline ends. The CDR3 coding sequence is TGCGCCAGCAGCTTGTCTCAGGAGTACAATGAGCAGTTCTTC. It translates to CASSLSQEYNEQFF.

Concerning this clonotype: A much larger clone is a single base away; this may be a read error. This chain joins TRBV28 and TRBJ2-4; the D gene is possibly TRBD2 (5 bases). The CDR3 is 14 residues long. CDR1 MDHEN and CDR2 SYDVKM come from the germline V gene. The CDR3 nucleotides read TGTGCCGGCAGTTTGAAGGCCGGGCTAAGGGAGCAGTACTTC. As protein: CAGSLKAGLREQYF.

This clonotype was found many times. The chain's CDR3 is CSAKGPTFRETQYF. The CDR3 bases are TGCAGTGCTAAGGGACCGACCTTTCGAGAGACCCAGTACTTC. The rearrangement links TRBV20-1 to TRBJ2-5; either TRBD1 or TRBD2 may fit D (5 bases each). The CDR3 sequence is 14 residues long. Trimming removed 4 bases from V and 4 bases from J, with 16 bases in between. Germline V gene sequence: CDR1 DFQATT, CDR2 SNEGSKA (reference sequence).

The sample holds many counts of this clonotype. The CDR3 coding sequence is TGTGCCAGCAGCTTACTCGCGGGGGCCCTCTCTGGGGCCAACGTCCTGACTTTC. Protein sequence: CASSLLAGALSGANVLTF. The chain combines TRBV11-1 with TRBJ2-6, with a tentative D call TRBD2 (7 bases). CDR1 SGHAT and CDR2 FQDESV come from the germline V gene (reference sequence). V shed 2 bases and J shed 0 bases, with 14 bases lying between them. The CDR3 loop spans 18 amino acids.

On this clonotype itself: This clone may be a read error of a much larger clone one base away. This rearrangement joins TRBV6-5 to TRBJ1-2; TRBD1 matches at 7 bases. This CDR3 is 13 amino acids long. The germline CDR1 and CDR2 sequences are MNHEY and SVGAGI. The CDR3 DNA sequence: TGTGCCTGCAGGATACAGGGGAACTATGGCTACACCTTC. Translation gives CACRIQGNYGYTF.

This clonotype has just a few counts. The rearrangement joins TRBV2 to TRBJ2-1; D possibly corresponds to TRBD1 (6 bases). The CDR3 has 15 residues. V dropped 2 bases and J dropped 3 bases, with 11 bases sitting between them. Germline loops: CDR1 SNHLY, CDR2 FYNNEI. The CDR3: CASSEPRGDYNEQFF. The CDR3 coding sequence is TGTGCCAGCAGTGAACCCAGGGGAGACTACAATGAGCAGTTCTTC.

The chain is built from TRBV6-1 and TRBJ2-1; 12 nucleotides agree with TRBD2. There are 16 residues in the CDR3. The germline CDR1 and CDR2 sequences are MNHNS and SASEGT. V was pared by 8 bases and J by 2 bases, with 7 bases of the junction left unmatched. Here the CDR3 reads CASVASGGGPYNEQFF. DNA for the CDR3: TGTGCCAGCGTCGCTAGCGGGGGGGGTCCCTACAATGAGCAGTTCTTC.